This T cell receptor (beta chain) was profiled in a study of T cells after yellow fever vaccination. MiXCR, run by TCRdb on the 5' RACE reads, gives a single entry per CDR3 protein. The data show around 590,000 distinct CDR3 sequences, with 9% to 15% seen just once and just under 15% held by the top ten. This clonotype was seen a few times. CDR1 is SGHNT, CDR2 YYREEE, per germline (reference sequence). CDR3 length: 16 amino acids. J gave up 0 bases and V 4 bases, and 6 bases lay outside the gene matches. Specimen: PBMCs, collected on the day of the yellow fever booster vaccination. The rearrangement uses TRBV5-4 and TRBJ2-2, with 7 bases matching TRBD2. The sequence derives from a man aged 25 to 40 who received the YFV17D yellow fever vaccine. CDR3 nucleotide sequence: TGTGCCAGCAGCGCCCTAGCGGAGACGAACACCGGGGAGCTGTTTTTT. This sequence encodes CASSALAETNTGELFF.